These 28 T cell receptor beta chains originate from one sample sequenced in a study of CD8+CD57+ T cells in acquired aplastic anemia. Researchers used genomic DNA as the template to profile TCR beta VDJ and CDR3. MiXCR, run by TCRdb on the reads, gives a single entry per CDR3 protein. The sample lists 150,000 or so distinct CDR3 sequences; more than 45% were seen once. Patients who underwent sequencing had shown CD8+CD57+ cell expansion by flow cytometry. Sequencing was performed on sorted CD4+, CD8+, or CD8+CD57+ T cells (not recorded which) from PBMCs. The receptors shown here come from a human donor with aplastic anemia.

J is TRBJ1-6 and V is TRBV2; 8 bases align to TRBD1. Germline assignment: CDR1 SNHLY and CDR2 FYNNEI. CDR3 length: 13 amino acids. The CDR3 loop reads CARGQGAPSPLHF. DNA for the CDR3: TGTGCTAGAGGCCAGGGGGCACCTTCACCCCTCCACTTT.

V gene TRBV4-2 combines with J gene TRBJ2-3, with D perhaps TRBD2 (8 bases). Looked up from germline, CDR1 is LGHNA and CDR2 is YNFKEQ. This CDR3 is 16 amino acids long. V was clipped by 1 base and J by 3 bases, with 14 bases between them. CDR3 sequence (DNA): TGTGCCAGCAGCCAAGCGGGGGGGACAGCGACAGATACGCAGTATTTT. This codes for CASSQAGGTATDTQYF.

The count of this clonotype is one. The chain carries TRBV6-1 and TRBJ1-2; 7 bases map to TRBD1. CDR1 MNHNS and CDR2 SASEGT come from the germline V gene. The CDR3 totals 15 residues. V shed 8 bases and J 4 bases; nucleotides not matched to a gene: 13. CDR3 protein: CASGKGGAESYGYTF. The CDR3 DNA reads TGTGCCAGCGGAAAAGGGGGCGCAGAGTCCTATGGCTACACCTTC.

This clonotype was found a few times. The rearrangement links TRBV2 to TRBJ2-5; 8 bases match TRBD1. J was trimmed by 5 bases and V by 6 bases; bases with no gene match: 8. The germline V gene has CDR1 SNHLY and CDR2 FYNNEI. The length of the CDR3 is 14 residues. The CDR3 nucleotides read TGTGCCAGCAGAGAGCAGGGGGCTGGGGAGACCCAGTACTTC. Its protein is CASREQGAGETQYF.

This clonotype was picked up many times. The V call is TRBV12-3 or TRBV12-4, the J call TRBJ2-7, with a weak D call TRBD1 (5 bases). The CDR3 loop spans 14 amino acids. Trimming removed 3 bases at V and 0 bases at J, with 9 bases between. This CDR3 reads CASSFSGSSYEQYV. The CDR3 bases are TGTGCCAGCAGTTTTTCAGGGTCCTCCTACGAGCAGTACGTC.

The rearrangement joins TRBV2 to TRBJ1-3, with D possibly being TRBD1 (6 bases). Per the germline V gene, CDR1 is SNHLY and CDR2 is FYNNEI. The CDR3 extends over 13 amino acids. V shed 3 bases and J shed 6 bases, with 9 bases lying between them. CDR3 sequence reads: CASSDRGENTIYF. The CDR3 nucleotides are TGTGCCAGCAGTGACAGGGGTGAAAACACCATATATTTT.

This clonotype was recorded at least ten times. The rearrangement uses TRBV10-3 and TRBJ2-5; a possible D gene is TRBD2 (6 bases). This CDR3 has 13 residues. V lost 2 bases, J lost 2 bases, and 6 bases lay in between. Germline V gene sequence: CDR1 ENHRY, CDR2 SYGVKD. The CDR3 nucleotides read TGTGCCATCAGTGAGCGGGGGCAAGAGACCCAGTACTTC. Its protein is CAISERGQETQYF.

About this clonotype: A junction boundary mismatches the germline segment, possibly from a read error. The rearrangement joins TRBV19 to TRBJ2-6, with a weak D call TRBD2 (6 bases). In germline, CDR1 is LNHDA, CDR2 SQIVND (reference sequence). The CDR3 covers 13 residues. The DNA for the CDR3 is TGTGCCAGTAGTGGAGGGGTAATGAACACTGAAGCTTTC. As protein: CASSGGVMNTEAF.

This clonotype was recorded at least ten times. In DNA form, the CDR3 reads TGTGCCAGCAGTGAAAACCGCGACTGGGGGTCGCAGTATTTT. The encoded protein is CASSENRDWGSQYF. This chain connects TRBV2 to TRBJ2-3; the D gene could be TRBD1 or TRBD2 (5 bases each). This CDR3 is 14 amino acids long. V was clipped by 2 bases and J by 10 bases, with 16 bases between them. Germline V gene data show CDR1 as SNHLY and CDR2 as FYNNEI.

This clonotype was found many times. The chain employs TRBV9 and TRBJ1-2; 7 positions agree with TRBD1. The V gene's germline CDR1 is SGDLS and CDR2 YYNGEE. Germline trimming cut 0 bases from V and 4 bases from J; bases unmatched to any gene: 3. The CDR3 runs 14 residues. This chain's CDR3 is CASSVEYRGYGYTF. For the CDR3, the DNA is TGTGCCAGCAGCGTAGAATACAGGGGCTATGGCTACACCTTC.

The chain combines TRBV14 with TRBJ2-7; weak D call: TRBD1 (6 bases). The germline CDR1 and CDR2 sequences are SGHDN and FVKESK. The length of the CDR3 is 13 residues. Trimming shortened V by 3 bases and J by 3 bases, and 9 bases separated the two germline ends. The CDR3 bases are TGTGCCAGCAGCCAGGGCAGGGGCTACGAGCAGTACTTC. Translated, it gives CASSQGRGYEQYF.

This clonotype was observed at least ten times. The V gene is TRBV20-1, the J gene TRBJ2-5; TRBD1 matches 9 bases. Trimming cost V 5 bases and J 4 bases; bases outside gene matches: 14. The length of the CDR3 is 16 residues. Germline assignment: CDR1 DFQATT and CDR2 SNEGSKA (reference sequence). The CDR3 loop reads CSAQRTGAYQGETQYF. The CDR3 bases are TGCAGTGCTCAACGGACAGGGGCATATCAGGGAGAGACCCAGTACTTC.

This clonotype was observed a single time. The V and J genes are TRBV7-8 and TRBJ2-7; maybe TRBD2 (6 bases). CDR1 is SGHVS, CDR2 FQNEAQ, per germline. The V gene lost 1 base and the J gene lost 3 bases, with 10 bases spanning the gap. This CDR3 is built from 14 residues. The CDR3 loop reads CASSLGGRGYEQYF. The CDR3 nucleotides read TGTGCCAGCAGCTTAGGAGGGCGGGGCTACGAGCAGTACTTC.

This clonotype was seen at least ten times. V and J are TRBV6-1 and TRBJ1-2; weak D call: TRBD1 (6 bases). Per the germline V gene, CDR1 is MNHNS and CDR2 is SASEGT. The CDR3 loop spans 15 amino acids. The V end was cut by 0 bases, the J end by 2 bases, with 10 bases between. Here the CDR3 reads CASSEAPTGNYGYTF. The CDR3, as DNA: TGTGCCAGCAGTGAAGCACCTACAGGGAACTATGGCTACACCTTC.

This sequence joins TRBV2 and TRBJ2-1; TRBD1 matches at 8 bases. Trimming at V came to 8 bases and at J to 1 base, leaving 7 bases not matched to a gene. CDR3 length equals 15 residues. The germline V gene has CDR1 SNHLY and CDR2 FYNNEI. CDR3 coding DNA: TGTGCCAGCTTAGGGACAGGAGAGTCCTACAATGAGCAGTTCTTC. It translates to CASLGTGESYNEQFF.

The chain uses TRBV5-1 and TRBJ2-5, with no clear D. Germline V gene lookup returns CDR1 SGHRS and CDR2 YFSETQ. The CDR3 covers 15 residues. The V and J ends lost 0 bases and 2 bases respectively, with 11 bases between them. CDR3 DNA sequence: TGCGCCAGCAGCTTGGCGGCAGCCCATCAAGAGACCCAGTACTTC. Residues: CASSLAAAHQETQYF.

CDR3 in amino acids: CASSEAGRGGGQPQHF. As DNA, the CDR3 is TGTGCCAGCAGTGAAGCTGGCAGGGGAGGCGGTCAGCCCCAGCATTTT. The genes are TRBV2 and TRBJ1-5, with a weak D call TRBD1 (6 bases). Germline V CDR1 and CDR2: SNHLY, FYNNEI. Trimming took 0 bases from V and 6 from J, leaving 15 bases between them. The CDR3 runs 16 residues.

The rearrangement links TRBV10-3 to TRBJ1-6; the D is unclear. The CDR3 runs to 16 residues. CDR1 is ENHRY and CDR2 is SYGVKD in the germline V gene. Deletions cut 3 bases from V and 3 bases from J, with 12 bases between. The CDR3: CAISDSDNLYNSPLHF. In DNA, the CDR3 is TGTGCCATCAGTGACAGTGACAACCTCTATAATTCACCCCTCCACTTT.

The sample holds a few counts of this clonotype. The gene calls are TRBV11-1 and TRBJ2-7, with TRBD1 identical over 7 bases. The CDR3 runs 16 residues. V trimming: 3 bases; J trimming: 1 base; junction bases outside the gene matches: 9. Germline V lookup: CDR1 SGHAT, CDR2 FQDESV (reference sequence). CDR3 coding DNA: TGTGCCAGCAGCTTCAGCACAGGGGAATATTCCTACGAGCAGTACTTC. It yields the protein CASSFSTGEYSYEQYF.

This clonotype was detected ten times or more. V gene TRBV7-8 combines with J gene TRBJ2-5, with 9 bases fitting TRBD1. The CDR3 loop spans 18 amino acids. The germline gives CDR1 SGHVS, CDR2 FQNEAQ. Trimming at V came to 5 bases and at J to 5 bases, leaving 18 bases not matched to a gene. The CDR3 here is CASSLSPRQGVAVETQYF. The DNA of the CDR3 is TGTGCCAGCAGCCTCTCTCCTCGACAGGGGGTAGCGGTGGAGACCCAGTACTTC.

The rearrangement joins TRBV15 to TRBJ2-2, with D hard to call. Trimming pared 0 bases from V and 1 base from J, leaving 6 bases between. Germline CDR1 is LNHNV and CDR2 is YYDKDF (reference sequence). The length of the CDR3 is 15 residues. CDR3 nucleotides: TGTGCCACCAGCAGAGATTGGGGGAACACCGGGGAGCTGTTTTTT. Translating gives CATSRDWGNTGELFF.

There are many counts of this clonotype. The rearrangement joins TRBV10-3 to TRBJ1-2; TRBD1 matches 10 bases. CDR3 length equals 15 residues. Trimming cost V 0 bases and J 8 bases; bases outside gene matches: 6. CDR1 is ENHRY and CDR2 is SYGVKD in the germline V gene. The CDR3 DNA reads TGTGCCATCAGTGAGTCAGGGGACAGGGGACACGGCTACACCTTC. Translation gives CAISESGDRGHGYTF.

The chain couples TRBV20-1 to TRBJ2-5; no clear D gene. Germline CDR1 DFQATT, CDR2 SNEGSKA (reference sequence). V gave up 1 base and J gave up 1 base, with 7 bases separating them. This CDR3 region has 13 residues. The CDR3 protein is CSARVSGQETQYF. DNA of the CDR3: TGCAGTGCTAGAGTGTCAGGCCAAGAGACCCAGTACTTC.

This clonotype was counted ten times or more. The chain carries TRBV3-1 and TRBJ2-3, with unresolved D. V was pared by 7 bases and J by 0 bases, with 11 bases between. The germline V gene has CDR1 LGHDT and CDR2 YNNKEL (reference sequence). The CDR3 has 14 residues. For the CDR3, the DNA is TGTGCCAGCACCCGGCAACCTAGCACAGATACGCAGTATTTT. This gives the protein CASTRQPSTDTQYF.

This chain connects TRBV25-1 to TRBJ1-2; D remains unclear. This CDR3 has 13 amino acids. In germline, CDR1 is MGHDK, CDR2 SYGVNS. V lost 4 bases and J lost 2, with 8 bases in between. The CDR3 spells CASSGVGNYGYTF. Written as DNA, the CDR3 is TGTGCCAGCAGTGGAGTAGGCAACTATGGCTACACCTTC.

The gene calls are TRBV12-3 or TRBV12-4 and TRBJ1-2; TRBD1 is a possible D gene (6 bases). The CDR3 has 16 residues. The V end lost 1 base, the J end lost 0 bases, and 12 bases lay between the germline ends. The CDR3 loop reads CASSLGGGGANYGYTF. For the CDR3, the DNA is TGTGCCAGCAGTTTAGGAGGGGGGGGAGCTAACTATGGCTACACCTTC.

Only a few counts were recorded for this clonotype. The genes are TRBV7-9 and TRBJ2-5; possibly TRBD1 or TRBD2 for D (6 bases each). In germline, CDR1 is SEHNR, CDR2 FQNEAQ (reference sequence). V dropped 0 bases and J dropped 4 bases, with 9 bases sitting between them. This CDR3 comprises 14 residues. In nucleotides, the CDR3 is TGTGCCAGCAGCTTAGCCAGGGGAGGAGAGACCCAGTACTTC. It encodes CASSLARGGETQYF.

This clonotype was detected ten times or more. The chain links TRBV5-8 to TRBJ1-2; D unresolved. This CDR3 contains 13 residues. V lost 1 base and J 8 bases, leaving 12 bases between the germline ends. Germline V gene data show CDR1 as SGHTS and CDR2 as YDEGEE. CDR3: CASSLSQSGGYTF. The DNA for the CDR3 is TGTGCCAGCAGCTTGTCACAGTCTGGAGGCTACACCTTC.